These T cell receptor beta chains were read from a single sample in a study of T cells after yellow fever vaccination. TCRdb independently ran MiXCR on the 5' RACE reads; one entry per CDR3 protein. This table holds around 320,000 distinct CDR3 sequences, roughly 10% found once. The sequencing used CD4+ T cells sorted from PBMCs, collected 45 days after the yellow fever booster vaccination. The receptor source for this set is a man between 18 and 35 years old who received the YFV17D yellow fever vaccine. Both conserved end residues are part of each CDR3. The D gene is left open where the match is weak. Rows may omit the clone size; those that give it use once, few, many or a size class.

D: -
size: many
J: TRBJ1-6
V: TRBV5-1
DNA: TGCGCCAGCAGCTTCAGTAATTCACCCCTCCACTTT
CDR3: CASSFSNSPLHF

D: -
size: few
J: TRBJ2-3
V: TRBV7-6
DNA: TGTGCCAGCAGCTTAGACATAGTCCTGGACACAGATACGCAGTATTTT
CDR3: CASSLDIVLDTDTQYF

D: TRBD2
size: many
J: TRBJ2-3
V: TRBV5-1
DNA: TGCGCCAGCAGCTTGCAACCTAGCGGGGGGGCCCCAGATACGCAGTATTTT
CDR3: CASSLQPSGGAPDTQYF

D: -
size: many
J: TRBJ2-4
V: TRBV7-9
DNA: TGTGCCAGCAGCTCCTTAGGATCCATGAAAAACATTCAGTACTTC
CDR3: CASSSLGSMKNIQYF

D: TRBD2
size: -
J: TRBJ2-5
V: TRBV7-6
DNA: TGTGCCAGCAGCTTAGTGCATAGCGGGGCAGAGACCCAGTACTTC
CDR3: CASSLVHSGAETQYF

D: TRBD1
size: -
J: TRBJ2-1
V: TRBV7-2
DNA: TGTGCCAGCAGGTTAACAGGGGGCGATGAGCAGTTCTTC
CDR3: CASRLTGGDEQFF

D: TRBD2
size: few
J: TRBJ2-1
V: TRBV20-1
DNA: TGCAGTGCTACGGGACTAGCTATCAATGAGCAGTTCTTC
CDR3: CSATGLAINEQFF

D: TRBD2
size: many
J: TRBJ2-1
V: TRBV11-1
DNA: TGTGCCAGCAGCTTAGGAGCGGGGAGCTCCTACAATGAGCAGTTCTTC
CDR3: CASSLGAGSSYNEQFF

D: -
size: -
J: TRBJ1-1
V: TRBV20-1
DNA: TGCAGTGCTGCACTTCCAGCTATAATGAACACTGAAGCTTTCTTT
CDR3: CSAALPAIMNTEAFF

D: TRBD1
size: -
J: TRBJ1-6
V: TRBV12-3/TRBV12-4
DNA: TGTGCCAGCGTTGGGACAGGGGATTCACCCCTCCACTTT
CDR3: CASVGTGDSPLHF

D: TRBD2
size: few
J: TRBJ2-1
V: TRBV11-2
DNA: TGTGCCAGCAGCCCTGGGACTAGCGAGGGAAGTAATGAGCAGTTCTTC
CDR3: CASSPGTSEGSNEQFF

D: -
size: -
J: TRBJ2-3
V: TRBV7-2
DNA: TGTGCCAGCAGCCCACCCCCGGGACTTCTGGCAGATACGCAGTATTTT
CDR3: CASSPPPGLLADTQYF

D: -
size: -
J: TRBJ2-2
V: TRBV5-1
DNA: TGCGCCAGCAGCTTTTCGGCCGGGGAGCTGTTTTTT
CDR3: CASSFSAGELFF